Following are 30 T cell receptor beta chains from one sample sequenced in a study of monozygotic twins with inflammatory bowel disease. From the 5' RACE reads, TCRdb lists one entry per CDR3 protein and no DNA. This table holds some 200,000 distinct CDR3 sequences. The material sequenced was blood. Source of these receptors: a human donor with ulcerative colitis or Crohn's disease, or a healthy co-twin of an affected twin (not recorded which).

CDR3: CSAGGQVNEQFF. This chain links TRBV29-1 with TRBJ2-1; the TCRdb call, TRBD2, lacks DNA for checking. The CDR3 loop spans 12 amino acids. Germline V gene lookup returns CDR1 SQVTM and CDR2 ANQGSEA.

The chain links TRBV7-6 to TRBJ2-5; TCRdb's assignment of TRBD1 cannot be checked, as there is no DNA. The CDR3 is made up of 15 amino acids. Germline V gives CDR1 SGHVS, CDR2 FNYEAQ. The CDR3 loop is CASSSPDRGQETQYF. Drawing the rest from reference TRBV7-6 and TRBJ2-5, the complete variable domain is GAGVSQSPRYKVTKRGQDVALRCDPISGHVSLYWYRQALGQGPEFLTYFNYEAQQDKSGLPNDRFSAERPEGSISTLTIQRTEQRDSAMYRCASSSPDRGQETQYFGPGTRLLVL.

The chain is built from TRBV6-1 and TRBJ1-1. From germline, CDR1 is MNHNS and CDR2 SASEGT. The CDR3 extends over 12 amino acids. CDR3 residues: CASSAWGTEAFF.

The V and J genes are TRBV7-6 and TRBJ2-1. CDR1 SGHVS and CDR2 FNYEAQ come from the germline V gene. The length of the CDR3 is 15 residues. CDR3 protein: CASSLVSAWYNEQFF.

This chain uses TRBV11-2 with TRBJ1-1; TCRdb's D call of TRBD1 is untestable without DNA. The germline V gene encodes CDR1 SGHAT and CDR2 FQNNGV. The CDR3 is made up of 13 amino acids. This CDR3 is CASSFGGGGEAFF.

The chain combines TRBV9 with TRBJ2-3. Germline V gene data show CDR1 as SGDLS and CDR2 as YYNGEE. The CDR3 contains 14 residues. CDR3 region: CASSVEGSTDTQYF.

The chain joins TRBV19 to TRBJ2-7; TCRdb proposes TRBD1, but this gene call is untestable without DNA. The germline CDR1 and CDR2 sequences are LNHDA and SQIVND (reference sequence). The CDR3 is made up of 15 amino acids. The CDR3 reads CASKRRGAAGDEQYF.

The chain has TRBV2 and TRBJ1-6; TCRdb names TRBD1, which stays unverified in the absence of DNA. CDR3 length: 15 residues. Germline CDR1 is SNHLY and CDR2 is FYNNEI. The CDR3 here is CASLAGQNFNSPLHF.

The chain has TRBV5-5 and TRBJ2-5; TCRdb lists TRBD1, though no DNA is available to test this call. Looked up from germline, CDR1 is SGHKS and CDR2 is YYEKEE (reference sequence). The CDR3 runs to 16 residues. CDR3 residues: CASSLVVTGGRETQYF.

The chain recombines TRBV7-2 with TRBJ1-2. This CDR3 has 14 residues. Germline values: CDR1 SGHTA, CDR2 FQGNSA. CDR3 sequence reads: CASSRSDFLYGYTF. Full variable domain (rest looked up from reference TRBV7-2 and TRBJ1-2): GAGVSQSPSNKVTEKGKDVELRCDPISGHTALYWYRQSLGQGLEFLIYFQGNSAPDKSGLPSDRFSAERTGGSVSTLTIQRTQQEDSAVYLCASSRSDFLYGYTFGSGTRLTVV.

The chain couples TRBV12-3 or TRBV12-4 to TRBJ2-3; TCRdb outputs TRBD1, but without DNA this stays unchecked. The CDR3 totals 15 residues. CDR3 loop: CASSLNRLSTDTQYF.

The chain joins TRBV7-8 to TRBJ1-5. This CDR3 contains 15 residues. Per germline, CDR1 SGHVS and CDR2 FQNEAQ. The CDR3 spells CASSLAGVSNQPQHF.

The chain combines TRBV29-1 with TRBJ2-7; TCRdb lists TRBD1, though no DNA is available to test this call. The CDR3 extends over 13 amino acids. Germline V CDR1 and CDR2: SQVTM, ANQGSEA. The CDR3 loop is CSAIRESPYEQYF.

The genes are TRBV10-3 and TRBJ1-1; checking the TCRdb D call of TRBD1 is not possible without DNA. CDR1 is ENHRY and CDR2 is SYGVKD in the germline V gene. This CDR3 comprises 12 residues. The CDR3 here is CATTGVDTEAFF.

The chain employs TRBV9 and TRBJ1-2; TCRdb returns TRBD1, unconfirmable since there is no DNA. The CDR3 extends over 18 amino acids. Germline CDR1 is SGDLS and CDR2 is YYNGEE. The CDR3 loop is CASSVALLPGQGNYGYTF.

The rearrangement joins TRBV20-1 to TRBJ1-2. CDR3 length equals 13 residues. Per the germline V gene, CDR1 is DFQATT and CDR2 is SNEGSKA (reference sequence). The CDR3 is CSASHGTNYGYTF.

This chain links TRBV18 with TRBJ2-3. Per germline, CDR1 KGHSH and CDR2 LQKENI. This CDR3 spans 12 amino acids. CDR3: CASSLYTDTQYF.

This chain joins TRBV5-4 and TRBJ1-4; TCRdb's D gene call, TRBD1, goes unchecked for lack of DNA. In germline, CDR1 is SGHNT, CDR2 YYREEE (reference sequence). The CDR3 has 16 amino acids. CDR3 amino acids: CASSLVPQGADEKLFF.

This chain connects TRBV19 to TRBJ2-3; the TCRdb D gene call, TRBD1, has no DNA to confirm it. Germline loops: CDR1 LNHDA, CDR2 SQIVND (reference sequence). This CDR3 spans 13 amino acids. CDR3 in amino acids: CASSSPPGDTQYF.

The chain employs TRBV5-1 and TRBJ1-4; TCRdb picks TRBD1, but there is no DNA to check that call. Looked up from germline, CDR1 is SGHRS and CDR2 is YFSETQ. This CDR3 region has 17 residues. The CDR3 protein is CASSWTTGAPTNEKLFF.

The rearrangement links TRBV5-1 to TRBJ2-1; TCRdb designates TRBD1, a call that cannot be tested without DNA. The CDR3 has 16 residues. Germline V gene data show CDR1 as SGHRS and CDR2 as YFSETQ. CDR3 in amino acids: CASSLAGTKGIGEQFF.

The chain couples TRBV3-1 to TRBJ2-1; checking the TCRdb D call of TRBD1 is not possible without DNA. This CDR3 is 16 amino acids long. Germline-derived CDR1 and CDR2 are LGHDT and YNNKEL (reference sequence). The CDR3 here is CASSQWTGVIYNEQFF.

The J gene is TRBJ1-4, the V gene TRBV25-1; the D call of TRBD1 rests on TCRdb alone, since no DNA is present to check it. This CDR3 spans 14 amino acids. Germline V lookup: CDR1 MGHDK, CDR2 SYGVNS. The CDR3: CASSAGGTREKLFF.

The gene calls are TRBV5-1 and TRBJ2-2. CDR3 length equals 15 residues. Germline assignment: CDR1 SGHRS and CDR2 YFSETQ. CDR3 amino acids: CASSFWYRTTGELFF.

V is TRBV4-2 and J is TRBJ2-1. Germline CDR1 and CDR2: LGHNA and YNFKEQ. There are 15 residues in the CDR3. The CDR3 is CASSRLAPSYNEQFF.

The rearrangement uses TRBV15 and TRBJ2-7; TCRdb's D call of TRBD1 is untestable without DNA. This CDR3 has 15 residues. Germline CDR1 LNHNV, CDR2 YYDKDF (reference sequence). The CDR3 is CATSKEGGSSYEQYF.

V gene TRBV5-1 combines with J gene TRBJ1-1; there is no DNA to check the TCRdb D call of TRBD1. This CDR3 spans 15 amino acids. The germline V gene has CDR1 SGHRS and CDR2 YFSETQ. CDR3: CASSLRTGEGTEAFF.

This sequence joins TRBV29-1 and TRBJ1-2; lacking DNA, the TRBD1 call made by TCRdb goes unchecked. Germline CDR1 reads SQVTM; CDR2 reads ANQGSEA. CDR3 size: 13 residues. The CDR3 spells CSVERQGANGYTF.

The chain couples TRBV27 to TRBJ1-6. Per the germline V gene, CDR1 is MNHEY and CDR2 is SMNVEV (reference sequence). CDR3 length: 18 residues. The CDR3 spells CASSLGTSLSSYNSPLHF.

V is TRBV20-1 and J is TRBJ2-3; the TCRdb call, TRBD2, lacks DNA for checking. Germline V gene sequence: CDR1 DFQATT, CDR2 SNEGSKA (reference sequence). This CDR3 region has 12 residues. The CDR3: CSAAGSADTQYF.